This section outlines one T cell receptor (beta chain) sequence together with its context. There are 13 residues in the CDR3. Per the germline V gene, CDR1 is SGHTA and CDR2 is FQGNSA. Trimming cost V 5 bases and J 5 bases, with 10 bases left between them. A J-beta primer mix and a sample-barcoded 5' primer were used in a second PCR of about 7 to 12 cycles. TCRdb used MiXCR to reprocess the 5' RACE reads, holding one entry per CDR3 protein. Altogether approximately 790,000 distinct CDR3 sequences are present, 62% being singletons, with the ten largest covering roughly a quarter. Staff drew 8 to 10 milliliters of peripheral blood from each donor. These data are taken from a study of blood T cells in healthy people across ages.

The source of this sequence is a man aged 25-45 years in good health. This rearrangement joins TRBV7-2 to TRBJ2-1, with D possibly being TRBD2 (5 bases). The sample taken for sequencing was blood. This CDR3 reads CASSRELDNEQFF. The CDR3 nucleotides read TGTGCCAGCAGCCGGGAACTCGACAATGAGCAGTTCTTC.